The T cell receptor (beta chain) described here comes from a study of T cell responses to AZD1222 COVID-19 vaccine. Germline V gene data show CDR1 as SGHKS and CDR2 as YYEKEE (reference sequence). The CDR3 covers 15 residues. V shed 0 bases and J shed 2 bases, with 9 bases lying between them. The data were produced by immunoSEQ multiplex PCR, yet TCRdb's version contains in-frame clones alone and is incomplete. This sample has approximately 140,000 clones; roughly 90% occur once, and the top ten carry about 3%. The V call is TRBV5-5, the J call TRBJ1-5, with D hard to call. The sample here was peripheral blood, taken on day 0 of AZD1222 vaccination. This sequence originates from an adult in good health. Here the CDR3 DNA reads TGTGCCAGCAGCTTGGCCGGAGGCCGCAATCAGCCCCAGCATTTT. Translating gives CASSLAGGRNQPQHF.